These 31 T cell receptor beta chains were all obtained from the same sample, sequenced in a study of blood T cell repertoires in COVID-19. Sequenced by immunoSEQ multiplex PCR; TCRdb stores in-frame clones only, minus some. The data hold roughly 400,000 clones, with approximately 90% observed a single time. The specimen sequenced was PBMCs or T cells enriched from blood (not recorded which). Source of these receptors: a woman between 18 and 29 years old who had been exposed to COVID-19.

A word on this clone: The germline gene is not matched at one end of the junction; a read error may be the cause. The chain combines TRBV5-1 with TRBJ1-1, with D tentatively TRBD1 (5 bases). Per the germline V gene, CDR1 is SGHRS and CDR2 is YFSETQ. The CDR3 consists of 14 residues. The CDR3 nucleotides read TGCGCCAGCACCTTGGGCGGACAGAACACTGAAGCTTTCTTT. Its translation: CASTLGGQNTEAFF.

The chain joins TRBV7-2 to TRBJ2-3; a weak D match, TRBD2 (7 bases). CDR1 and CDR2 (germline): SGHTA, FQGNSA. The CDR3 spans 16 residues. V dropped 2 bases and J dropped 1 base, with 13 bases sitting between them. CDR3 loop: CASSLSNGGRTDTQYF. The CDR3 DNA is TGTGCCAGCAGCTTATCGAACGGGGGGCGCACAGATACGCAGTATTTT. The complete variable domain, with remaining parts taken from reference TRBV7-2 and TRBJ2-3, reads GAGVSQSPSNKVTEKGKDVELRCDPISGHTALYWYRQSLGQGLEFLIYFQGNSAPDKSGLPSDRFSAERTGGSVSTLTIQRTQQEDSAVYLCASSLSNGGRTDTQYFGPGTRLTVL.

The chain links TRBV19 to TRBJ2-7, with D unresolved. Trimming cost V 3 bases and J 4 bases, with 16 bases left between them. Germline V gene sequence: CDR1 LNHDA, CDR2 SQIVND (reference sequence). The length of the CDR3 is 15 residues. As DNA, the CDR3 is TGTGCCAGTAGTATGACCCACAGCCCTATTTACGAGCAGTACTTC. This translates into CASSMTHSPIYEQYF.

The chain uses TRBV18 and TRBJ2-7; TRBD1 aligns across 7 bases. This CDR3 is built from 13 residues. V lost 3 bases to trimming and J lost 6 bases; unmatched junction nucleotides: 5. Per the germline V gene, CDR1 is KGHSH and CDR2 is LQKENI. In DNA, the CDR3 is TGTGCCAGCTCACCCGAGGGGGCGACCGAGCAGTACTTC. Encoded protein: CASSPEGATEQYF.

The chain combines TRBV7-2 with TRBJ1-2; TRBD1 is a possible D gene (5 bases). The CDR3 has 15 residues. V lost 2 bases and J lost 2, with 12 bases in between. Germline V gene data show CDR1 as SGHTA and CDR2 as FQGNSA. The CDR3 nucleotides are TGTGCCAGCAGCTTAAGTGACAGCTTGAACTATGGCTACACCTTC. As protein: CASSLSDSLNYGYTF.

The chain combines TRBV6-1 with TRBJ2-5; tentatively, D is TRBD2 (5 bases). The CDR3 is made up of 15 amino acids. CDR1 and CDR2 from the germline V gene are MNHNS and SASEGT. V lost 2 bases and J 6 bases, leaving 16 bases between the germline ends. CDR3 in DNA: TGTGCCAGCAGTGAACCCTTTCGGGATACGCAGACCCAGTACTTC. Amino acid sequence: CASSEPFRDTQTQYF.

This rearrangement joins TRBV11-3 to TRBJ1-1, with 11 bases lining up with TRBD1. With V trimmed by 6 bases and J by 4 bases, 7 bases remained unmatched. The CDR3 is 15 amino acids. Germline V gene data show CDR1 as SGHNT and CDR2 as YENEEA. The CDR3: CASSLTGTGGTEAFF. The CDR3 region has the DNA TGTGCCAGCAGTCTTACCGGGACAGGGGGCACTGAAGCTTTCTTT. Full variable domain (missing parts from reference TRBV11-3 and TRBJ1-1): EAGVVQSPRYKIIEKKQPVAFWCNPISGHNTLYWYLQNLGQGPELLIRYENEEAVDDSQLPKDRFSAERLKGVDSTLKIQPAELGDSAVYLCASSLTGTGGTEAFFGQGTRLTVV.

This chain connects TRBV4-3 to TRBJ1-3, with D unresolved. The V gene lost 0 bases and the J gene lost 1 base, with 10 bases spanning the gap. CDR1 LGHNA and CDR2 YSLEER come from the germline V gene. This CDR3 has 16 amino acids. CDR3 protein: CASSQDGRLSGNTIYF. CDR3 DNA: TGCGCCAGCAGCCAAGATGGCAGACTTTCTGGAAACACCATATATTTT.

The rearrangement links TRBV7-2 to TRBJ2-3; 8 bases are a match to TRBD1. Unmatched junction bases numbered 15, after V lost 6 bases and J lost 4 bases. The CDR3 spans 17 residues. Germline V gene data show CDR1 as SGHTA and CDR2 as FQGNSA. The CDR3 nucleotides are TGTGCCAGCAGTTCCAACCGGGACAGGAGGTTTGCAGATACGCAGTATTTT. Amino acids: CASSSNRDRRFADTQYF.

The V and J genes are TRBV18 and TRBJ2-1; TRBD2 matches at 10 bases. Trimming removed 3 bases from V and 3 bases from J; junction bases left unmatched: 2. Germline V gene lookup returns CDR1 KGHSH and CDR2 LQKENI. This CDR3 is built from 15 residues. The CDR3 nucleotides are TGTGCCAGCTCACCTACTAGCGGGAACTACAATGAGCAGTTCTTC. Translated, it gives CASSPTSGNYNEQFF.

This clone was recorded only once. J is TRBJ1-2 and V is TRBV3-1 (or the pseudogene TRBV3-2); D is unresolved. CDR1 and CDR2 (germline): LGHDT, YNNKEL (reference sequence). This CDR3 is built from 14 residues. V was shortened by 1 base and J by 8 bases, with 14 bases between the two germline ends. In nucleotides, the CDR3 is TGTGCCAGCAGCCAAGTTGAGACAAATGGGGGCTACACCTTC. This encodes CASSQVETNGGYTF.

This clone was counted once. The J gene is TRBJ2-7, the V gene TRBV20-1; possibly TRBD1 for D (5 bases). Germline-derived CDR1 and CDR2 are DFQATT and SNEGSKA (reference sequence). This CDR3 comprises 14 residues. V dropped 3 bases and J dropped 0 bases, with 12 bases sitting between them. The CDR3 protein is CSASPDRGSYEQYF. CDR3 bases: TGCAGTGCTAGTCCAGACAGAGGCTCCTACGAGCAGTACTTC.

The chain combines TRBV27 with TRBJ2-3; 9 bases agree with TRBD2. CDR3 size: 15 residues. Germline CDR1 is MNHEY and CDR2 is SMNVEV (reference sequence). The V segment lost 6 bases and the J segment 2 bases; nucleotides outside the gene matches: 6. CDR3 DNA sequence: TGTGCCAGCAGGGATAGCGGGGGAAACACAGATACGCAGTATTTT. This translates into CASRDSGGNTDTQYF.

V is TRBV18 and J is TRBJ1-2, with D perhaps TRBD1 (5 bases). The V gene lost 0 bases and the J gene lost 5 bases, with 19 bases spanning the gap. Germline loops: CDR1 KGHSH, CDR2 LQKENI. This CDR3 spans 17 amino acids. This chain's CDR3 is CASSPPGNRGGEYGYTF. CDR3 DNA sequence: TGTGCCAGCTCACCACCGGGGAATCGTGGGGGGGAGTATGGCTACACCTTC.

The J gene is TRBJ1-3, the V gene TRBV15, with a tentative D call TRBD1 (5 bases). Germline CDR1 reads LNHNV; CDR2 reads YYDKDF (reference sequence). V was pared by 2 bases and J by 0 bases, with 8 bases between. The CDR3 runs to 15 residues. The CDR3: CATSRYRSSGNTIYF. The CDR3 nucleotides read TGTGCCACCAGCAGATACAGGAGCTCTGGAAACACCATATATTTT.

The rearrangement joins TRBV7-9 to TRBJ1-1; tentative D call: TRBD1 (6 bases). V was trimmed by 0 bases and J by 1 base, leaving 6 bases between them. CDR1 is SEHNR, CDR2 FQNEAQ, per germline (reference sequence). CDR3 length equals 14 residues. CDR3 DNA: TGTGCCAGCAGCTTAGCGGGGGCGAACACTGAAGCTTTCTTT. Protein sequence: CASSLAGANTEAFF.

The V gene is TRBV5-1, the J gene TRBJ2-5; no reliable D call. The CDR3 runs 13 residues. CDR1 and CDR2 (germline): SGHRS, YFSETQ. V shed 0 bases and J shed 0 bases, with 3 bases lying between them. The CDR3 spells CASSLAYQETQYF. CDR3 bases: TGCGCCAGCAGCTTGGCCTACCAAGAGACCCAGTACTTC.

This rearrangement joins TRBV6-5 to TRBJ1-1; no clear D. The length of the CDR3 is 15 residues. V lost 0 bases and J lost 7, with 15 bases in between. The V gene's germline CDR1 is MNHEY and CDR2 SVGAGI. CDR3 sequence reads: CASSYSGRETVEAFF. CDR3 coding DNA: TGTGCCAGCAGTTACTCGGGGAGGGAGACGGTTGAAGCTTTCTTT.

This clone is a singleton in its sample. The rearrangement links TRBV7-2 to TRBJ2-7; D is ambiguous. Germline loops: CDR1 SGHTA, CDR2 FQGNSA. This CDR3 comprises 12 residues. The V end lost 0 bases, the J end lost 6 bases, and 6 bases lay between the germline ends. CDR3 loop: CASSLAPSEQYF. The CDR3 DNA is TGTGCCAGCAGCTTAGCCCCTTCCGAGCAGTACTTC.

This clone was seen a single time. The chain recombines TRBV27 with TRBJ2-7; TRBD2 matches 11 bases. This CDR3 region has 17 residues. Looked up from germline, CDR1 is MNHEY and CDR2 is SMNVEV (reference sequence). The trim removed 5 bases at V and 2 bases at J, leaving 11 bases unmatched. The CDR3 DNA reads as TGTGCCAGCAGTACCCTTATTATAGCGGGAGGGCCCTACGAGCAGTACTTC. This sequence encodes CASSTLIIAGGPYEQYF.

This clone was found many times. The rearrangement joins TRBV14 to TRBJ2-7, with a weak D call TRBD1 (6 bases). The CDR3 totals 15 residues. V lost 1 base, J lost 3 bases, and 13 bases lay in between. The germline gives CDR1 SGHDN, CDR2 FVKESK. The DNA of the CDR3 is TGTGCCAGCAGCCAAGCAGGGGTCTTACTCTACGAGCAGTACTTC. Encoded protein: CASSQAGVLLYEQYF.

This clone appeared once. The rearrangement uses TRBV5-8 and TRBJ1-6; 7 nucleotides line up with TRBD1. Trimming at V came to 2 bases and at J to 10 bases, leaving 9 bases not matched to a gene. Germline CDR1 is SGHTS and CDR2 is YDEGEE. The CDR3 runs 15 residues. As DNA, the CDR3 is TGTGCCAGCAGCTTTACAGGGGCGCCGGGATCACCCCTCCACTTT. Its translation: CASSFTGAPGSPLHF.

The chain is built from TRBV27 and TRBJ2-3; 12 positions agree with TRBD1. The V gene end was trimmed by 5 bases and the J gene end by 4 bases; junction bases not matched to a gene: 7. The germline V gene encodes CDR1 MNHEY and CDR2 SMNVEV (reference sequence). There are 16 residues in the CDR3. The CDR3: CASSGRDRGLPDTQYF. The CDR3, as DNA: TGTGCCAGCAGTGGCCGGGACAGGGGGCTCCCAGATACGCAGTATTTT.

The rearrangement links TRBV28 to TRBJ1-6, with a possible D match to TRBD1 (5 bases). This CDR3 spans 16 amino acids. Germline CDR1 MDHEN, CDR2 SYDVKM. The V end lost 2 bases, the J end lost 2 bases, and 10 bases lay between the germline ends. This CDR3 is CASSLSPRAYNSPLHF. CDR3 sequence (DNA): TGTGCCAGCAGTTTAAGCCCCAGGGCCTATAATTCACCCCTCCACTTT.

The chain employs TRBV18 and TRBJ1-6; D uncertain. Germline V CDR1 and CDR2: KGHSH, LQKENI. The CDR3 is 14 residues long. The V gene lost 2 bases and the J gene lost 10 bases, with 12 bases spanning the gap. CDR3 in DNA: TGTGCCAGCTCACCAGAGGGTCGGGGATCACCCCTCCACTTT. The encoded protein is CASSPEGRGSPLHF.

The chain uses TRBV29-1 and TRBJ2-2, with a possible D match to TRBD1 (7 bases). The CDR3 consists of 12 residues. Germline V lookup: CDR1 SQVTM, CDR2 ANQGSEA. V lost 7 bases and J lost 7, with 13 bases in between. Here the CDR3 DNA reads TGCAGCGGGACAGGCGGGGACGGGGAGCTGTTTTTT. Translated: CSGTGGDGELFF.

For the CDR3, the DNA is TGTGCCAGCAGTGAAGCGCTATCCGGGACAGGGGGCGCAGTCTATGGCTACACCTTC. As protein: CASSEALSGTGGAVYGYTF. V is TRBV6-1 and J is TRBJ1-2; 12 nucleotides match TRBD1. There are 19 residues in the CDR3. Germline values: CDR1 MNHNS, CDR2 SASEGT. The ends lost 0 bases at V and 4 bases at J; junction bases unmatched: 12.

This chain uses TRBV14 with TRBJ2-3; 12 bases are shared with TRBD2. The CDR3 loop spans 18 amino acids. The germline V gene encodes CDR1 SGHDN and CDR2 FVKESK. Trimming at V came to 1 base and at J to 2 bases, leaving 7 bases not matched to a gene. This CDR3 is CASSQGLAGEWVTDTQYF. The CDR3 DNA is TGTGCCAGCAGCCAAGGACTAGCGGGAGAGTGGGTCACAGATACGCAGTATTTT.

The rearrangement joins TRBV7-9 to TRBJ1-6, with 8 bases that match TRBD1. Germline V gene sequence: CDR1 SEHNR, CDR2 FQNEAQ (reference sequence). The CDR3 totals 15 residues. Trimming cost V 2 bases and J 6 bases; bases outside gene matches: 3. This CDR3 reads CASSLQGASNSPLHF. DNA for the CDR3: TGTGCCAGCAGCTTACAGGGGGCTAGTAATTCACCCCTCCACTTT.

The rearrangement joins TRBV5-1 to TRBJ1-1; 7 nucleotides line up with TRBD1. V lost 4 bases to trimming and J lost 1 base; unmatched junction nucleotides: 16. Germline values: CDR1 SGHRS, CDR2 YFSETQ. The CDR3 covers 18 residues. CDR3 amino acids: CASSKSQQGKEGNTEAFF. The CDR3 DNA sequence: TGCGCCAGCAGCAAGAGCCAACAGGGGAAGGAAGGGAACACTGAAGCTTTCTTT.

J is TRBJ2-6 and V is TRBV3-1 (or the pseudogene TRBV3-2); TRBD1 matches 10 bases. The CDR3 runs 18 residues. Germline CDR1 and CDR2: LGHDT and YNNKEL (reference sequence). The V segment lost 3 bases and the J segment 0 bases; nucleotides outside the gene matches: 5. CDR3 region: CASSHTGTGDSGANVLTF. Here the CDR3 DNA reads TGTGCCAGCAGCCACACCGGGACAGGGGACTCTGGGGCCAACGTCCTGACTTTC.